The present TCR beta chain was sequenced within a study of blood T cell repertoires in COVID-19. Assay: immunoSEQ multiplex PCR; the TCRdb copy retains only in-frame clones and omits some. The table has about 56,000 clones, about 88% seen once. CDR3 length: 13 amino acids. CDR1 SEHNR and CDR2 FQNEAQ come from the germline V gene (reference sequence). With 3 bases removed from V and 5 bases from J, the gap between germline ends came to 11 bases. Sequencing was carried out using peripheral blood. The chain uses TRBV7-9 and TRBJ2-7; no reliable D call. The receptor comes from a woman aged 60 to 75 with COVID-19, enrolled during active disease. CDR3 nucleotides: TGTGCCAGCAGCTTTAACCGCGGAAACGAGCAGTACTTC. Residues: CASSFNRGNEQYF.